The 31 T cell receptor beta chains below were found in one sample sequenced in a study of human T cells and chemical hapten exposure. The time point denotes: patch test 1, 2 weeks after DPC sensitization. Specified treatment: therapeutic diphenylcyclopropenone sensitization with weekly scalp DPC. Whole blood, unfractionated, served as the material for total RNA extraction. TCRdb analysed the RACE reads with MiXCR anew, one entry per CDR3 protein. In the table there are roughly 50,000 distinct CDR3 sequences, roughly 11% of which are singletons. Here the sequenced sample was whole blood, taken in connection with sensitization to the hapten diphenylcyclopropenone (DPC). These receptors originate from a woman between 35 and 50 years old with alopecia areata. Some clones in this sample may be carry-over from other donors' samples.

A note on this clonotype: It may be a read error: a sequence one base away is much more abundant. The chain carries TRBV18 and TRBJ1-1; TRBD1 agrees at 9 bases. Germline V gene data show CDR1 as KGHSH and CDR2 as LQKENI. The CDR3 loop spans 15 amino acids. V lost 3 bases, J lost 4 bases, and 6 bases stayed unmatched. CDR3 sequence: CASSPTGGSVTEAFF. CDR3 DNA sequence: TGTGCCAGCTCACCGACAGGGGGAAGTGTCACTGAAGCTTTCTTT. Supplemented by reference TRBV18 and TRBJ1-1, the full variable domain reads NAGVMQNPRHLVRRRGQEARLRCSPMKGHSHVYWYRQLPEEGLKFMVYLQKENIIDESGMPKERFSAEFPKEGPSILRIQQVVRGDSAAYFCASSPTGGSVTEAFFGQGTRLTVV.

This clonotype was counted between two and nine times. V is TRBV20-1 and J is TRBJ2-1; D ambiguous. The CDR3 contains 13 residues. The ends were cut back, 5 bases at V and 5 bases at J, with 13 bases in the middle. From germline, CDR1 is DFQATT and CDR2 SNEGSKA (reference sequence). The CDR3 DNA sequence: TGCAGTGCTCCCGATCCGCATGACAATGAGCAGTTCTTC. Translation gives CSAPDPHDNEQFF.

V gene TRBV29-1 combines with J gene TRBJ1-5; the match to TRBD1 covers 10 bases. V dropped 6 bases and J dropped 4; count of bases not matched to a gene: 6. CDR1 SQVTM and CDR2 ANQGSEA come from the germline V gene. The CDR3 is 14 residues long. This chain's CDR3 is CSVGTGALNQPQHF. In nucleotides, the CDR3 is TGCAGCGTCGGGACAGGGGCCCTAAATCAGCCCCAGCATTTT.

This rearrangement joins TRBV4-1 to TRBJ1-1; D call uncertain. This CDR3 has 13 residues. Germline CDR1 is MGHRA and CDR2 is YSYEKL. Trimming shortened V by 1 base and J by 6 bases, and 9 bases separated the two germline ends. The CDR3 loop reads CASSQVLGAEAFF. The CDR3 DNA follows: TGCGCCAGCAGCCAAGTACTTGGGGCTGAAGCTTTCTTT.

This clonotype has only a few counts. The chain is built from TRBV12-3 or TRBV12-4 and TRBJ2-2, with 11 nucleotides matching TRBD2. The trim removed 6 bases at V and 6 bases at J, leaving 6 bases unmatched. The CDR3 totals 15 residues. The chain's CDR3 is CASRYSGGAPGELFF. CDR3 coding DNA: TGTGCCAGCAGATATAGCGGGGGGGCCCCCGGGGAGCTGTTTTTT.

V is TRBV11-2 and J is TRBJ1-1; no clear D. Germline loops: CDR1 SGHAT, CDR2 FQNNGV. This CDR3 contains 15 residues. V was trimmed by 1 base and J by 5 bases, leaving 14 bases between them. The CDR3 sequence is CASSLAGLKGTEAFF. As DNA, the CDR3 is TGTGCCAGCAGCTTAGCGGGCTTAAAGGGAACTGAAGCTTTCTTT.

The sample holds a few counts of this clonotype. V is TRBV6-5 and J is TRBJ1-5; 9 bases map to TRBD1. Trimming at V came to 0 bases and at J to 0 bases, leaving 15 bases not matched to a gene. Germline V CDR1 and CDR2: MNHEY, SVGAGI. CDR3 length: 21 amino acids. The CDR3 loop is CASSYSYIPGQGTFSNQPQHF. For the CDR3, the DNA is TGTGCCAGCAGTTACTCGTACATACCGGGACAGGGAACCTTTAGCAATCAGCCCCAGCATTTT.

This clonotype was seen repeatedly, ten times or more. The chain uses TRBV5-6 and TRBJ2-1; D is undetermined. The CDR3 contains 11 residues. CDR1 and CDR2 from the germline V gene are SGHDT and YYEEEE. Trimming removed 1 base from V and 6 bases from J, with 2 bases in between. The CDR3 nucleotides are TGTGCCAGCAGCTTGTTCAATGAGCAGTTCTTC. Residues: CASSLFNEQFF.

The J gene is TRBJ1-6, the V gene TRBV7-9; D is perhaps TRBD1 (6 bases). The CDR3 sequence is 14 residues long. V lost 5 bases and J 9 bases, leaving 14 bases between the germline ends. Germline V CDR1 and CDR2: SEHNR, FQNEAQ (reference sequence). CDR3 residues: CASSEDSMISPLHF. The CDR3 coding sequence is TGTGCCAGCAGCGAGGACAGCATGATTTCACCCCTCCACTTT.

This clonotype was seen repeatedly, ten times or more. The chain links TRBV18 to TRBJ1-4; D not resolved. CDR3 length: 16 residues. The V end was cut by 1 base, the J end by 4 bases, with 13 bases between. Germline V gene data show CDR1 as KGHSH and CDR2 as LQKENI. CDR3 loop: CASSPLITASNEKLFF. The DNA of the CDR3 is TGTGCCAGCTCACCACTAATAACAGCAAGTAATGAAAAACTGTTTTTT.

V is TRBV25-1 and J is TRBJ2-7; 8 bases are a match to TRBD2. This CDR3 is built from 15 residues. After removal of 3 bases from V and 7 bases from J, the junction contained 11 bases not matched to a gene. The germline V gene has CDR1 MGHDK and CDR2 SYGVNS. CDR3 sequence reads: CASSDPAGGAVEQYF. CDR3 sequence (DNA): TGTGCCAGCAGTGACCCTGCCGGGGGGGCGGTGGAGCAGTACTTC.

The genes are TRBV6-2 or TRBV6-3 and TRBJ1-5; the D gene is possibly TRBD1 (5 bases). This CDR3 has 14 amino acids. The V end lost 5 bases, the J end lost 7 bases, and 15 bases lay between the germline ends. Germline CDR1 is MNHEY and CDR2 is SVGEGT. CDR3 protein: CASSPSRRDQPQHF. The DNA for the CDR3 is TGTGCCAGCAGTCCCTCCCGGAGGGACCAGCCCCAGCATTTT.

On this clonotype itself: Given the absence of the conserved phenylalanine or tryptophan at the CDR3 end, a read error is likely. The chain is built from TRBV29-1 and TRBJ1-4, with TRBD1 as a possible D gene (6 bases). V was cut by 7 bases and J by 0 bases, with 12 bases left in between. This CDR3 is built from 14 residues. Germline loops: CDR1 SQVTM, CDR2 ANQGSEA. Here the CDR3 DNA reads TGCAGCGCACGCAGGACAGCAACTAATGAAAAACTGTTTTCT. It encodes CSARRTATNEKLFS.

This clonotype was seen ten or more times. CDR3 sequence: CASSLRASGANEQFF. CDR3 nucleotides: TGTGCCAGCAGCTTAAGAGCTAGCGGGGCCAATGAGCAGTTCTTC. The V and J genes are TRBV13 and TRBJ2-1, with 9 bases lining up with TRBD2. The length of the CDR3 is 15 residues. The ends lost 2 bases at V and 6 bases at J; junction bases unmatched: 5. Per germline, CDR1 PRHDT and CDR2 FYEKMQ (reference sequence). Based on the CDR3 plus reference TRBV13 and TRBJ2-1, the full variable domain is AAGVIQSPRHLIKEKRETATLKCYPIPRHDTVYWYQQGPGQDPQFLISFYEKMQSDKGSIPDRFSAQQFSDYHSELNMSSLELGDSALYFCASSLRASGANEQFFGPGTRLTVL.

The sample holds many counts of this clonotype. The V gene is TRBV12-3 or TRBV12-4, the J gene TRBJ2-1, with D possibly matching TRBD1 (6 bases). CDR3 length: 13 amino acids. Trimming took off 3 bases at V and 12 bases at J, with 15 bases between the two ends. CDR3: CASSLGTPRGQFF. CDR3 bases: TGTGCCAGCAGTTTGGGGACCCCCAGGGGGCAGTTCTTC.

There are many counts of this clonotype. The V and J genes are TRBV7-9 and TRBJ2-6; the D is unclear. Per germline, CDR1 SEHNR and CDR2 FQNEAQ (reference sequence). V was trimmed by 1 base and J by 4 bases, leaving 11 bases between them. The CDR3 consists of 16 residues. DNA for the CDR3: TGTGCCAGCAGCTTAGGATACCGGTTGGGGGCCAACGTCCTGACTTTC. Protein product: CASSLGYRLGANVLTF.

This clonotype was seen a handful of times. The rearrangement joins TRBV9 to TRBJ2-5; D not resolved. From germline, CDR1 is SGDLS and CDR2 YYNGEE. The CDR3 has 13 amino acids. V was shortened by 0 bases and J by 5 bases, with 8 bases between the two germline ends. Here the CDR3 DNA reads TGTGCCAGCAGCGTAGTATCTGGGGAGACCCAGTACTTC. Its translation: CASSVVSGETQYF. Drawing the rest from reference TRBV9 and TRBJ2-5, the complete variable domain is DSGVTQTPKHLITATGQRVTLRCSPRSGDLSVYWYQQSLDQGLQFLIQYYNGEERAKGNILERFSAQQFPDLHSELNLSSLELGDSALYFCASSVVSGETQYFGPGTRLLVL.

The chain is built from TRBV5-6 and TRBJ1-5; D gene ambiguous. Deletions cut 0 bases from V and 4 bases from J, with 8 bases between. Germline lookup yields CDR1 SGHDT and CDR2 YYEEEE. The CDR3 runs to 14 residues. The CDR3 loop is CASSLGTVNQPQHF. The DNA for the CDR3 is TGTGCCAGCAGCTTGGGGACGGTGAATCAGCCCCAGCATTTT.

This clonotype was counted between two and nine times. The V gene is TRBV29-1, the J gene TRBJ2-5; D gene ambiguous. Germline loops: CDR1 SQVTM, CDR2 ANQGSEA. Trimming cost V 8 bases and J 4 bases, with 8 bases left between them. This CDR3 region has 10 residues. The CDR3 spells CSTRTETQYF. The CDR3 DNA reads as TGCAGCACCCGGACAGAGACCCAGTACTTC. Full variable domain (missing parts from reference TRBV29-1 and TRBJ2-5): SAVISQKPSRDICQRGTSLTIQCQVDSQVTMMFWYRQQPGQSLTLIATANQGSEATYESGFVIDKFPISRPNLTFSTLTVSNMSPEDSSIYLCSTRTETQYFGPGTRLLVL.

This clonotype was seen repeatedly, ten times or more. This chain uses TRBV3-1 with TRBJ1-6; the D gene is possibly TRBD1 (5 bases). The germline V gene has CDR1 LGHDT and CDR2 YNNKEL (reference sequence). Trimming pared 2 bases from V and 9 bases from J, leaving 26 bases between. The length of the CDR3 is 19 residues. The CDR3 protein is CASSQRTGFVGAKVSPLHF. CDR3 DNA sequence: TGTGCCAGCAGCCAAAGGACCGGTTTCGTCGGGGCTAAGGTTTCACCCCTCCACTTT.

V usage is TRBV5-6 and J usage is TRBJ1-1; 9 bases fit TRBD1. The CDR3 loop spans 13 amino acids. The germline V gene has CDR1 SGHDT and CDR2 YYEEEE. V was pared by 4 bases and J by 8 bases, with 6 bases of the junction left unmatched. The CDR3 region is CASSVGTGLEAFF. The DNA for the CDR3 is TGTGCCAGCAGCGTAGGGACAGGGCTCGAAGCTTTCTTT.

The rearrangement links TRBV18 to TRBJ1-4, with a weak D call TRBD1 (6 bases). CDR3 length equals 16 residues. The V end lost 1 base, the J end lost 7 bases, and 16 bases lay between the germline ends. In germline, CDR1 is KGHSH, CDR2 LQKENI. CDR3 residues: CASSPRASQGSEKLFF. The CDR3 bases are TGTGCCAGCTCACCACGGGCCTCGCAGGGGAGTGAAAAACTGTTTTTT.

The chain is built from TRBV28 and TRBJ2-1, with D unresolved. The CDR3 runs to 13 residues. CDR1 and CDR2 (germline): MDHEN, SYDVKM. The V end lost 7 bases, the J end lost 1 base, and 8 bases lay between the germline ends. This CDR3 is CASIPPSYNEQFF. CDR3 sequence (DNA): TGTGCCAGCATCCCCCCGTCCTACAATGAGCAGTTCTTC.

V gene TRBV29-1 combines with J gene TRBJ2-7; no firm D call. With 1 base removed from V and 6 bases from J, the gap between germline ends came to 13 bases. Germline assignment: CDR1 SQVTM and CDR2 ANQGSEA. This CDR3 is built from 13 residues. CDR3 nucleotide sequence: TGCAGCGTTGAAGTGAGGTCCCTGAGCGAGCAGTACTTC. Translating gives CSVEVRSLSEQYF.

In this sample, this clonotype turned up a few times. The chain uses TRBV6-6 and TRBJ1-1; D ambiguous. The CDR3 has 14 residues. V gave up 6 bases and J gave up 4 bases, with 15 bases separating them. Germline CDR1 MNHNY, CDR2 SVGAGI (reference sequence). Written as DNA, the CDR3 is TGTGCCAGCAGCAAGAACGGACCGGTCACTGAAGCTTTCTTT. This translates into CASSKNGPVTEAFF.

The chain combines TRBV4-2 with TRBJ2-2; D perhaps matches TRBD2 (6 bases). The CDR3 covers 15 residues. Trimming took 3 bases from V and 3 from J, leaving 11 bases between them. Germline V gene lookup returns CDR1 LGHNA and CDR2 YNFKEQ. CDR3 bases: TGTGCCAGCAGCCACTCCCCGGGAGACACCGGGGAGCTGTTTTTT. It yields the protein CASSHSPGDTGELFF.

The table lists this clonotype with a few counts. The CDR3 protein is CASSPRGQSSTDTQYF. The CDR3 coding sequence is TGTGCCAGCAGCCCCCGGGGACAAAGTAGCACAGATACGCAGTATTTT. This rearrangement joins TRBV25-1 to TRBJ2-3, with D maybe TRBD1 (6 bases). CDR1 is MGHDK, CDR2 SYGVNS, per germline. This CDR3 has 16 residues. V shed 6 bases and J shed 0 bases, with 16 bases lying between them.

The table lists this clonotype with many counts. The chain has TRBV6-6 and TRBJ2-1; 7 positions agree with TRBD1. Germline V gene data show CDR1 as MNHNY and CDR2 as SVGAGI (reference sequence). The CDR3 contains 16 residues. With 2 bases clipped from V and 2 bases from J, the junction kept 6 bases outside the gene matches. The CDR3, as DNA: TGTGCCAGCAGTTACGATAGAGGGGGCGCCTACAATGAGCAGTTCTTC. Its protein is CASSYDRGGAYNEQFF.

This clonotype has ten or more counts. The V call is TRBV29-1, the J call TRBJ2-1; TRBD2 aligns across 11 bases. The CDR3 has 16 amino acids. With V trimmed by 0 bases and J by 6 bases, 7 bases remained unmatched. Looked up from germline, CDR1 is SQVTM and CDR2 is ANQGSEA. The CDR3 sequence is CSVEELLAGVSNEQFF. The DNA of the CDR3 is TGCAGCGTTGAAGAGTTACTAGCGGGAGTAAGCAATGAGCAGTTCTTC.

This clonotype was seen a handful of times. The chain recombines TRBV5-5 with TRBJ2-3; D gene unclear. CDR3 size: 14 residues. Looked up from germline, CDR1 is SGHKS and CDR2 is YYEKEE (reference sequence). V was pared by 0 bases and J by 2 bases, with 7 bases between. The CDR3: CASSLDVATDTQYF. The CDR3 DNA is TGTGCCAGCAGCTTGGACGTGGCCACAGATACGCAGTATTTT. The whole variable domain, remainder taken from reference TRBV5-5 and TRBJ2-3, is DAGVTQSPTHLIKTRGQQVTLRCSPISGHKSVSWYQQVLGQGPQFIFQYYEKEERGRGNFPDRFSARQFPNYSSELNVNALLLGDSALYLCASSLDVATDTQYFGPGTRLTVL.

This clonotype was detected many times. J is TRBJ2-3 and V is TRBV11-2; D possibly corresponds to TRBD1 (5 bases). The germline CDR1 and CDR2 sequences are SGHAT and FQNNGV. V was clipped by 1 base and J by 2 bases, with 7 bases between them. The CDR3 extends over 14 amino acids. The CDR3 bases are TGTGCCAGCAGCTTAGGACAGTTCACAGATACGCAGTATTTT. Its protein product is CASSLGQFTDTQYF.